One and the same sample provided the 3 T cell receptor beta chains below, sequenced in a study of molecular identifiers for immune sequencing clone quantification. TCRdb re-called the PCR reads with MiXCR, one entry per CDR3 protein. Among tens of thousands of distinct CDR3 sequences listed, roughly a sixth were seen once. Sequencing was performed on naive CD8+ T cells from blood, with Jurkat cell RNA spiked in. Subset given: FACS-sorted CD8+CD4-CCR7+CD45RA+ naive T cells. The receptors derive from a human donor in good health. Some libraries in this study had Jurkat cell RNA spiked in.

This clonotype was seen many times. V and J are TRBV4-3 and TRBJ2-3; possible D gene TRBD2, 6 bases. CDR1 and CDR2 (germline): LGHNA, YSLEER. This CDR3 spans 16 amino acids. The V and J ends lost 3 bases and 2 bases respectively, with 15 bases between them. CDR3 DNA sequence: TGCGCCAGCAGCCAGGCAGCCGGGACTGTCACAGATACGCAGTATTTT. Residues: CASSQAAGTVTDTQYF.

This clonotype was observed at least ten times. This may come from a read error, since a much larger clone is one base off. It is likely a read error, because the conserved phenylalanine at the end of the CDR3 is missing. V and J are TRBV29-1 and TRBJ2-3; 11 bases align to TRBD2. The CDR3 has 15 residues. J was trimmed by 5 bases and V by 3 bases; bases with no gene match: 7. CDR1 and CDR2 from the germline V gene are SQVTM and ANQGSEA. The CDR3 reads CSVERSGRAGDTQYS. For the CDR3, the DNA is TGCAGCGTTGAGCGTAGCGGGAGGGCCGGAGATACGCAGTATTCT.

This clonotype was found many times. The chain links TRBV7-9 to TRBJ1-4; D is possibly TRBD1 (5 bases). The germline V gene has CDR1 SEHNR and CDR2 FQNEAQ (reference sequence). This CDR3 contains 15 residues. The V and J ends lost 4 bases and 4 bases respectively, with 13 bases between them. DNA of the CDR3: TGTGCCAGCAGCTCTCCGGGACTTGGTAATGAAAAACTGTTTTTT. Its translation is CASSSPGLGNEKLFF.